This T cell receptor beta chain was identified during a study of CD8+ T cells in alopecia areata. Reverse transcribed after extraction, RNA yielded cDNA as the sequencing template. Data came from immunoSEQ multiplex PCR; TCRdb stores just in-frame clones and leaves some out. This table holds roughly 100,000 clones, around 60% found once. This CDR3 has 17 amino acids. Germline trimming cut 2 bases from V and 5 bases from J; bases unmatched to any gene: 11. Germline lookup yields CDR1 SQVTM and CDR2 ANQGSEA. The chain links TRBV29-1 to TRBJ2-2; the match to TRBD2 covers 10 bases. The clonotype was recovered from a human donor in good health. Material: CD4+ T cells sorted from blood. In DNA, the CDR3 is TGCAGCGTTGAAAACCCCCTGGAAGCGGGGGGGACCGGGGAGCTGTTTTTT. This translates into CSVENPLEAGGTGELFF.